What follows are 5 T cell receptor beta chains derived from one specimen sequenced in a study of blood T cell repertoires in COVID-19. Measured with immunoSEQ multiplex PCR; TCRdb has only the in-frame clones, and not every one. The table shows almost 250,000 clones, with approximately 86% occurring only once. The sequencing sample was made of peripheral blood. The receptors derive from a woman between 55 and 75 years old who had recovered from COVID-19.

V usage is TRBV19 and J usage is TRBJ1-4, with D unresolved. Looked up from germline, CDR1 is LNHDA and CDR2 is SQIVND (reference sequence). Deletions cut 6 bases from V and 5 bases from J, with 19 bases between. The CDR3 has 16 amino acids. This CDR3 reads CASRDRLRSRNEKLFF. CDR3 nucleotide sequence: TGTGCCAGTAGGGACCGACTAAGAAGCAGGAATGAAAAACTGTTTTTT.

The V gene is TRBV10-2, the J gene TRBJ2-7; TRBD1 is a possible D gene (6 bases). The CDR3 sequence is 14 residues long. From germline, CDR1 is WSHSY and CDR2 SAAADI. The ends were cut back, 2 bases at V and 2 bases at J, with 10 bases in the middle. CDR3 protein: CASSEDRNTYEQYF. DNA of the CDR3: TGCGCCAGCAGTGAGGACAGGAACACCTACGAGCAGTACTTC.

The DNA for the CDR3 is TGTGCCAGCAGCTTAGATAGCGGGGAGATGTATGAGCAGTTCTTC. It specifies CASSLDSGEMYEQFF. This chain links TRBV7-2 with TRBJ2-1; 8 nucleotides agree with TRBD2. V trimming: 1 base; J trimming: 8 bases; junction bases outside the gene matches: 7. Germline CDR1 reads SGHTA; CDR2 reads FQGNSA. The CDR3 runs 15 residues.

This clone was seen a handful of times. CDR3 in amino acids: CASSVMTDQPQHF. CDR3 DNA: TGTGCCAGCAGCGTAATGACAGACCAGCCCCAGCATTTT. This rearrangement joins TRBV11-1 to TRBJ1-5; TRBD1 might be the D (5 bases). The germline V gene encodes CDR1 SGHAT and CDR2 FQDESV (reference sequence). Between the trimmed V and J ends, which lost 5 bases and 7 bases, there was a span of 12 bases. The CDR3 covers 13 residues.

The chain couples TRBV4-1 to TRBJ2-1; tentative D call: TRBD2 (6 bases). V was pared by 10 bases and J by 5 bases, with 15 bases between. The CDR3 extends over 13 amino acids. Germline CDR1 reads MGHRA; CDR2 reads YSYEKL. The CDR3 DNA follows: TGCGCCACCGGGACTTCCGAGCACAATGAGCAGTTCTTC. Encoded protein: CATGTSEHNEQFF.